The source of this T cell receptor (beta chain) is a study of OX40 agonist ivuxolimab in advanced cancers. Sequencing was performed with immunoSEQ multiplex PCR; in TCRdb, only in-frame clones are kept and a portion is missing. Of 35,000 to 45,000 clones in the sample, about four fifths were seen once. Trimming took 4 bases from V and 1 from J, leaving 11 bases between them. Germline assignment: CDR1 SGHNT and CDR2 YYREEE (reference sequence). The CDR3 has 14 amino acids. Study conclusions and caveats: Within 6 weeks, CD4+ and CD8+ blood T cells expanded clonally at 0.1 to 3.0 mg/kg. Near-lowest levels of clonal expansion characterized partial responders at 0.1-3.0 mg/kg. The mean number of expanded clones was higher in CD8+ T cells than in CD4+.

A word on this clone: Its antigen is as yet unknown.

The sequencing here drew on CD4+ or CD8+ T cells sorted from blood, taken in a trial of the OX40 agonist ivuxolimab. This clonotype originated in an adult with an advanced solid tumor such as melanoma, head and neck, liver or kidney cancer. The chain has TRBV5-4 and TRBJ2-5; D ambiguous. The CDR3 is CASSVFGFQETQYF. DNA for the CDR3: TGTGCCAGCAGCGTGTTTGGGTTCCAAGAGACCCAGTACTTC.